The clone carrying this T cell receptor beta chain occurred a few times. At one of its ends the junction is not consistent with the germline gene, which may arise from a read error. Every participating donor contributed roughly 10 milliliters of peripheral blood through a draw. The data are from a study of blood T cells in healthy people across ages. The CDR3 consists of 15 residues. The germline V gene encodes CDR1 MGHRA and CDR2 YSYEKL. Next came a second PCR, run for about 6 to 12 cycles, which used a sample-barcoded 5' primer along with a J-beta primer mix. Via MiXCR, TCRdb re-called the 5' RACE reads, giving one row per CDR3 protein. This repertoire shows roughly 730,000 distinct CDR3 sequences, roughly 50% found once; its top ten account for approximately 24%.

The rearrangement links TRBV4-1 to TRBJ2-1; the match to TRBD2 covers 12 bases. The sequencing sample was made of blood. This receptor was obtained from a man in his forties in good health. The CDR3 coding sequence is TGTGCCAGCAGTTTACGGCTAGCGGGGGGGAATGAGCAGTTCTTC. Translation gives CASSLRLAGGNEQFF.